This entry is about one T cell receptor beta chain. The antigen it binds to is not known. One junction end does not reproduce the germline sequence, and a read error may be involved. CDR1 and CDR2 were assigned from the germline V gene (reference sequence) as MNHNY and SVGAGI. Spanning cysteine to phenylalanine, the CDR3 consists of 13 amino acids. Only the CDR3 part of the read is kept: 39 bases, read in frame from the first base. These data are taken from a study of tumor-infiltrating lymphocytes in primary liver carcinoma (dated by TCRdb to 2016 to 2017). Regarding the study in general: Of the five patients, three men and two women aged 30 to 69 years, four had hepatocellular carcinoma and one had combined HCC and intrahepatic cholangiocarcinoma. The five patients had tumors staged T1-T3 N0M0, with maximum diameters ranging from about 4.2 to 10 cm. Each sample produced roughly 3.65 to 8 million productive TCRbeta reads, and read depth showed no significant difference between tissue types. TCRbeta repertoire sequencing, expression microarrays and whole-exome sequencing were combined in the study across five regions of each liver tumor, with adjacent normal tissue and blood also included. A total of 35 or so specimens from 5 patients, comprising approximately 25 tumor regions, 5 adjacent noncancerous liver tissues and 5 peripheral blood samples, were covered by TCRbeta repertoire sequencing. Agilent mRNA microarray profiling was performed on the roughly 27 tumor region samples to relate TCRbeta repertoire diversity to the local molecular phenotype. Repertoires from technical replicates were highly reproducible, with mean shared-clone rates roughly 0.87 and correlation coefficients above 0.95. What the study reported, not specific to this receptor: Compared with blood, tumors had a significantly larger share of the repertoire taken up by the top 250 clones (p = 0.039). Because the samples were bulk and unsorted, CD4+ and CD8+ T cell repertoires could not be compared. Only five patients were included in the study, and the authors note that the findings should be validated in a larger study. Only the TCR beta chain was sequenced, which likely underestimates true repertoire diversity because unpaired alpha chains were not captured. Repertoire overlap was higher between tumor regions (mean roughly 35%) than tumor-adjacent (approximately 17%) or tumor-blood (14%) pairs, consistent with antigen-driven expansion. Only roughly 8-24% of top clones appeared in all five regions of a tumor, which suggests that tumor-infiltrating T cells are spatially heterogeneous.

Total RNA and DNA were co-extracted from around 20-30 mg of bulk tissue with the AllPrep DNA/RNA mini kit, without cell sorting. Roughly 5 patients with histopathologically diagnosed primary liver carcinoma underwent surgical resection in China between 2015 and March 2016. Chronic HBV infection was present in the patients, and the patients were treatment-naive at sampling. Each tumor was sampled at five spatially separated regions: the tumor centre plus the superior, inferior, left-lateral and right-lateral poles. Histology showed that every tumor sample contained more than 75% viable tumor cells. Pieces of fresh tumor and adjacent tissue were cut in half, with one half kept in RNAlater at -80 degrees C and the other half sent for histology. TCRbeta-specific cDNA was reverse-transcribed from about 520 ng total RNA using a constant-region primer and ProtoScript II reverse transcriptase. Construction of the TCRbeta libraries relied on three nested rounds of multiplex PCR, following a slightly modified ARM-PCR procedure. The first two PCR rounds used multiplex TRBV1-TRBV30 forward primers with a Cbeta reverse primer, each for 10 to 11 cycles. Sample barcodes and Illumina adapters were attached in a final 25-cycle PCR using Deep VentR polymerase. Before sequencing, amplicons between 200 and 500 bp were purified from gel using a QIAquick gel extraction kit. The TCRbeta amplicons were sequenced with 250-bp paired-end reads on an Illumina HiSeq 2500. In the original analysis: Reads were quality-trimmed with Trimmomatic v0.33, and paired reads were merged with FLASH v1.2.11 to recover full CDR3 sequences. MiGEC v1.2.1b assigned V, D and J germline segments to the rearranged TCRbeta sequences. VDJtools v1.0.0 computed clonotype statistics and Shannon-Wiener diversity indices. Except for diversity analysis, only each sample's 250 most abundant clonotypes were used in subsequent analyses to reduce sampling bias. TCRdb trimmed public reads at Q25 via fastp, called clones via MiXCR and kept in-frame beta chains. CDR3 protein sequences are deduplicated, and each keeps its most common genes and DNA. TCRdb, rather than the study authors, made the V and J calls. This sample comprises about 48,000 distinct CDR3 sequences, about 73% of them detected only once. The ten most abundant clones make up roughly 24% of the sample.

The sequence links TRBV6-6 to TRBJ1-5; the best D guess is TRBD1, with 5 bases matching. The sample comprised liver tumor tissue from sampling region 3. The meaning of the sample's cell subset or site label: tumor region T3, left-lateral pole. The TCR sequence derives from a man in his forties with primary liver carcinoma and hepatitis B virus infection. The CDR3 region has the sequence CANRPTSNKPRHF. The nucleotide sequence is given as TGTGCCAACAGGCCGACGTCTAATAAGCCCCGGCATTTT.